The T cell receptor (beta chain) described here comes from a study of blood T cell repertoires in COVID-19. At the level of the study: The origin of the acute and convalescent COVID-19 samples was the United States, Italy and Spain. Sources were T cells, B-cell-depleted T cells, or PBMCs; the material itself was cDNA or gDNA.

Per the study methods: Estimated nucleated cell counts came from reference gene primer amplification. TCRdb keeps only in-frame clones here, not all; method: immunoSEQ multiplex PCR. That table supplies the V and J calls and clone size; D and trimming were determined from the DNA. The sample has about 200,000 clones, around 83% seen once. The CDR3 is 14 amino acids. The germline V gene encodes CDR1 MDHEN and CDR2 SYDVKM. J gave up 8 bases and V 7 bases, and 10 bases lay outside the gene matches. The specimen sequenced was peripheral blood. The origin of this receptor is a woman aged 80 or older with acute or convalescent COVID-19. This chain connects TRBV28 to TRBJ1-2; 10 nucleotides align to TRBD1. In DNA form, the CDR3 reads TGTGCCAGCACTCCCGGGACAGGGGAGTTCGGCTACACCTTC. As protein: CASTPGTGEFGYTF.